The clone carrying this T cell receptor (beta chain) was detected a few times. Its matching antigen is unknown. This sample includes further DNA sequences coding for the same CDR3. This entry comes from a study of cytomegalovirus exposure and HLA in healthy donors. Findings and caveats of the study: According to reports, the classifier identified cytomegalovirus status with high specificity and sensitivity. The study found most TCR sequences rare, yet found some public TCRs in many donors.

Donors were drawn from the approximately 120-subject validation cohort, separate from the roughly 700-subject first cohort. Sequencing was performed with immunoSEQ multiplex PCR; in TCRdb, only in-frame clones are kept and a portion is missing. The top ten clones hold 4.5% to 6% of a sample with hundreds of thousands of clones, over 65% of them seen once. This CDR3 has 13 amino acids. CDR1 is GTSNPN and CDR2 is SVGIG in the germline V gene (reference sequence). V was trimmed by 0 bases and J by 1 base, leaving 6 bases between them. What was sequenced was PBMCs. This receptor was taken from a woman under 30 in good health and CMV-seronegative. The chain uses TRBV30 and TRBJ1-1, with D perhaps TRBD1 (6 bases). CDR3: CAWSVGGNTEAFF. In DNA form, the CDR3 reads TGTGCCTGGAGTGTAGGGGGGAACACTGAAGCTTTCTTT.